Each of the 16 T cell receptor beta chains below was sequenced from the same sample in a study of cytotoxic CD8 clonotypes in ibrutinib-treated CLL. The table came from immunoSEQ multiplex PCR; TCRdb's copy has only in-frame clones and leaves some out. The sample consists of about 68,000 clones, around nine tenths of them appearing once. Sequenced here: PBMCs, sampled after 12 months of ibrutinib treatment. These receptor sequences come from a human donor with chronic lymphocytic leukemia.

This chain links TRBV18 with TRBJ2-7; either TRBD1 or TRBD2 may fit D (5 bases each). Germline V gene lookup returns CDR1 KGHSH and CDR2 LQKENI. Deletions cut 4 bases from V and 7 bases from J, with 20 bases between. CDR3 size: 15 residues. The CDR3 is CASSLTQRGTGEQYF. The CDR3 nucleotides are TGTGCCAGCTCACTAACACAGAGGGGAACGGGGGAGCAGTACTTC. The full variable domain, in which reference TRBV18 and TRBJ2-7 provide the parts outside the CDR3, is NAGVMQNPRHLVRRRGQEARLRCSPMKGHSHVYWYRQLPEEGLKFMVYLQKENIIDESGMPKERFSAEFPKEGPSILRIQQVVRGDSAAYFCASSLTQRGTGEQYFGPGTRLTVT.

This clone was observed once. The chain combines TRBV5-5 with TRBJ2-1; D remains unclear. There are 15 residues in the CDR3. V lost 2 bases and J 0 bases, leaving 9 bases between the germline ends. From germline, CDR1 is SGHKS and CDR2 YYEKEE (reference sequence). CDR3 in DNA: TGTGCCAGCAGCTTTTCTGGTAGCTCCTACAATGAGCAGTTCTTC. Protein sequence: CASSFSGSSYNEQFF.

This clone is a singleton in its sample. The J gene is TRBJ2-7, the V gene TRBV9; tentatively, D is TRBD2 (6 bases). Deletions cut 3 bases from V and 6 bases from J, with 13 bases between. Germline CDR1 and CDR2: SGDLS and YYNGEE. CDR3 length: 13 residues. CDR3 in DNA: TGTGCCAGCAGCGCCCGGGGGAATCGCGAGCAGTACTTC. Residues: CASSARGNREQYF.

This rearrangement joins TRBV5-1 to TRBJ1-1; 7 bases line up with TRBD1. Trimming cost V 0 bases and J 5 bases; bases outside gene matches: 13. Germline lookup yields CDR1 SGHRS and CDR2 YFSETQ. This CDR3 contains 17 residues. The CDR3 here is CASSLARQGERGTEAFF. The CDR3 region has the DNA TGCGCCAGCAGCTTGGCCAGGCAGGGGGAGAGAGGGACTGAAGCTTTCTTT.

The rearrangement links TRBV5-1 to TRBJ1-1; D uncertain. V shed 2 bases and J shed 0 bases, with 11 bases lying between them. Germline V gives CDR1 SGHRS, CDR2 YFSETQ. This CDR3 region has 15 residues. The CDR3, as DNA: TGCGCCAGCAGCTTTCGTGGAACTTTGAACACTGAAGCTTTCTTT. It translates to CASSFRGTLNTEAFF. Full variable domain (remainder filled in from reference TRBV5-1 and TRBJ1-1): KAGVTQTPRYLIKTRGQQVTLSCSPISGHRSVSWYQQTPGQGLQFLFEYFSETQRNKGNFPGRFSGRQFSNSRSEMNVSTLELGDSALYLCASSFRGTLNTEAFFGQGTRLTVV.

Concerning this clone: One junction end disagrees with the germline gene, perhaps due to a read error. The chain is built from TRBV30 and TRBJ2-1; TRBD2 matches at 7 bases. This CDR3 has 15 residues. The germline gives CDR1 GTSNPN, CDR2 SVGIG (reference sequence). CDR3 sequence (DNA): TGTGCCTGGAGTTCTTGGGAGGGCCCCTACAATGAGCAGCTCTTC. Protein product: CAWSSWEGPYNEQLF. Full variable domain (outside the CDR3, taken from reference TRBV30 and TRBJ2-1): SQTIHQWPATLVQPVGSPLSLECTVEGTSNPNLYWYRQAAGRGLQLLFYSVGIGQISSEVPQNLSASRPQDRQFILSSKKLLLSDSGFYLCAWSSWEGPYNEQLFGPGTRLTVL.

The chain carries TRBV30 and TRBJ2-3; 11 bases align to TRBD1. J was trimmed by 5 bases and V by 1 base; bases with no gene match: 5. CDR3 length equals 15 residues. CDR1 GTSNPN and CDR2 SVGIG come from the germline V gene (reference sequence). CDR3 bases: TGTGCCTGGAGTGGGGGACAGGGGGTCATAGATACGCAGTATTTT. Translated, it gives CAWSGGQGVIDTQYF.

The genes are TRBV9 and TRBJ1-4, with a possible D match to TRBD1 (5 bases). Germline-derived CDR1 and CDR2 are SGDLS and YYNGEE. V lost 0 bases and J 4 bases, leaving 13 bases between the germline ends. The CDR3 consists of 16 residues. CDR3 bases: TGTGCCAGCAGCGTAGATGCTAGACAGATTAATGAAAAACTGTTTTTT. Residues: CASSVDARQINEKLFF.

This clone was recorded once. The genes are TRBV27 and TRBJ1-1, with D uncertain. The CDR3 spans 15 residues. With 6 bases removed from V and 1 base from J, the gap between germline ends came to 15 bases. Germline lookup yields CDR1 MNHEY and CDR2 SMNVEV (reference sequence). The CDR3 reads CASSRLGFPNTEAFF. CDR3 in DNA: TGTGCCAGCAGCCGACTCGGATTTCCGAACACTGAAGCTTTCTTT.

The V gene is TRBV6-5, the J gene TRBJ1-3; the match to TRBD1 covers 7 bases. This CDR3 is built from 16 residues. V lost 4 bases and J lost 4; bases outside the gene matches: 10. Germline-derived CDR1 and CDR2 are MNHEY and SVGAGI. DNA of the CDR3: TGTGCCAGCAGTTCCACAGGGGAGTGGTTGGGAAACACCATATATTTT. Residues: CASSSTGEWLGNTIYF.

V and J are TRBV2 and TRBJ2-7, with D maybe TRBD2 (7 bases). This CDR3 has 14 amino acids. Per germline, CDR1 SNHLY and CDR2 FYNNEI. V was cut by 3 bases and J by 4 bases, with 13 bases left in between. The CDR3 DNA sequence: TGTGCCAGCAGTGAGGATCGGGGGGCGTACGAGCAGTACTTC. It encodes CASSEDRGAYEQYF.

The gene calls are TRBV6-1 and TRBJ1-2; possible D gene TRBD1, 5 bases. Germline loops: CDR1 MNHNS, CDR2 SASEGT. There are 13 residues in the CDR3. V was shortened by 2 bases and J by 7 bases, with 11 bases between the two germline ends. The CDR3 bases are TGTGCCAGCAGTGAAAACGCCCAGGGTGGCTACACCTTC. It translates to CASSENAQGGYTF.

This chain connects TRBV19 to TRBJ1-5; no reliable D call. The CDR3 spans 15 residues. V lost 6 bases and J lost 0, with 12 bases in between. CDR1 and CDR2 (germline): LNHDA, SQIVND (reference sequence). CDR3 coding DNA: TGTGCCAGTAGCTGGTTAACATCTAGCAATCAGCCCCAGCATTTT. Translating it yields CASSWLTSSNQPQHF.

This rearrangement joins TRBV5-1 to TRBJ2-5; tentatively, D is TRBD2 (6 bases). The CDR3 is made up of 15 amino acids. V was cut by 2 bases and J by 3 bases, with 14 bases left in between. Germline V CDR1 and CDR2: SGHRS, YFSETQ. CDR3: CASSFRQWGEETQYF. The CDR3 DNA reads TGCGCCAGCAGCTTTAGACAGTGGGGGGAAGAGACCCAGTACTTC.

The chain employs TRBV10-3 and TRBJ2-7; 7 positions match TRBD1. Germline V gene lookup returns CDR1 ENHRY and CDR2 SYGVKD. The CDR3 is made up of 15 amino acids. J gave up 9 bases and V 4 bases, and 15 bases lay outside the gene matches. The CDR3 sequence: CAISATGTDTEGQYF. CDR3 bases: TGTGCCATCAGTGCCACCGGGACAGATACAGAGGGGCAGTACTTC.

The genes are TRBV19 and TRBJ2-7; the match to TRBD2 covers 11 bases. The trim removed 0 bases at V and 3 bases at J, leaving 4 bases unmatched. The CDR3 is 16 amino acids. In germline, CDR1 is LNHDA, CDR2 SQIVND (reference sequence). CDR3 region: CASSIESSGRIYEQYF. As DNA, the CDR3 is TGTGCCAGTAGTATAGAATCTAGCGGGAGGATCTACGAGCAGTACTTC.